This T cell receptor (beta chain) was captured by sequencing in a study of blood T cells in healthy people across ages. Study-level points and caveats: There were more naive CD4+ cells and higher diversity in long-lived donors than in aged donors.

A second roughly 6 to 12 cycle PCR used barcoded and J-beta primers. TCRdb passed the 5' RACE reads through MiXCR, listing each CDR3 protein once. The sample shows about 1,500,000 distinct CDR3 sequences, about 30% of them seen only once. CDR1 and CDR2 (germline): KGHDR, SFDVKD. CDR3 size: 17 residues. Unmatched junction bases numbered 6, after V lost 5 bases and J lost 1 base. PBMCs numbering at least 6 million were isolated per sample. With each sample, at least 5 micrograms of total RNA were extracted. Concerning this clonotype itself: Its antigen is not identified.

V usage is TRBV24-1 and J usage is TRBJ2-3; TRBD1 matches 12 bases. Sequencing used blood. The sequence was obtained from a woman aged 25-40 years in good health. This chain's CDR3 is CATSVGGTGGGTDTQYF. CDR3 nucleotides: TGTGCCACCAGTGTTGGAGGGACAGGGGGCGGCACAGATACGCAGTATTTT.